The 3 T cell receptor beta chains below all came from one sample that was sequenced in a study of blood T cell repertoires in COVID-19. Assay: immunoSEQ multiplex PCR; the TCRdb copy retains only in-frame clones and omits some. The sample yields about 180,000 clones, roughly four fifths seen once. Sequencing input: peripheral blood. Source of these receptors: a human donor in a cohort sampled during active COVID-19.

The V call is TRBV13, the J call TRBJ1-1; D is undetermined. The CDR3 contains 15 residues. Trimming shortened V by 4 bases and J by 1 base, and 13 bases separated the two germline ends. Germline V CDR1 and CDR2: PRHDT, FYEKMQ (reference sequence). The CDR3 coding sequence is TGTGCCAGCAGCTCCTCAGATGGCAGGAACACTGAAGCTTTCTTT. It specifies CASSSSDGRNTEAFF. Full variable domain (rest looked up from reference TRBV13 and TRBJ1-1): AAGVIQSPRHLIKEKRETATLKCYPIPRHDTVYWYQQGPGQDPQFLISFYEKMQSDKGSIPDRFSAQQFSDYHSELNMSSLELGDSALYFCASSSSDGRNTEAFFGQGTRLTVV.

The V call is TRBV5-6, the J call TRBJ2-1; a weak D match, TRBD2 (5 bases). Per germline, CDR1 SGHDT and CDR2 YYEEEE. The CDR3 loop spans 12 amino acids. Between the trimmed V and J ends, which lost 4 bases and 7 bases, there was a span of 9 bases. The CDR3 reads CASSIGLNEQFF. The CDR3 DNA is TGTGCCAGCAGCATAGGACTTAATGAGCAGTTCTTC.

This clone was seen once. The chain carries TRBV9 and TRBJ1-1; D call uncertain. The CDR3 loop spans 11 amino acids. Germline V CDR1 and CDR2: SGDLS, YYNGEE. Trimming shortened V by 7 bases and J by 5 bases, and 9 bases separated the two germline ends. In DNA, the CDR3 is TGTGCCAGCGGAGACTTAACTGAAGCTTTCTTT. Amino acids: CASGDLTEAFF.